This TCR beta chain emerged from a study of response to subunit inactivated influenza vaccine. This clonotype was seen only once. The target antigen is unknown. Study conclusions and caveats: After each seasonal influenza vaccination, few new T cells are recruited, the authors suggested.

CDR3 length: 14 amino acids. The ends lost 6 bases at V and 9 bases at J; junction bases unmatched: 9. TCRdb fed the RT-PCR reads into MiXCR, producing one record per CDR3 protein. In the table there are approximately 300,000 distinct CDR3 sequences, approximately 21% of which are singletons. The rearrangement joins TRBV12-3 or TRBV12-4 to TRBJ2-3; 10 bases are a match to TRBD2. This sample comprised PBMCs from blood, obtained about 19 months after vaccination. The sequence was obtained from a man between 50 and 75 years old who received an inactivated influenza vaccine. For the CDR3, the DNA is TGTGCCAGCAGGCCGGGAGCGGGAGGGCCAACGCAGTATTTT. Protein: CASRPGAGGPTQYF.